This record concerns one TCR beta chain sequence. What antigen it recognizes has not been identified. No much larger clone exists at a distance of one base, and base qualities are not known. The cohort comprised several hundred healthy bone marrow donors. All cohort members were sampled while nominally healthy, although unrecorded immune exposures were likely present. The donor was CMV seropositive and belonged to the group of 250 to 300 seropositive cohort members. Each donor provided a peripheral blood sample, and peripheral blood mononuclear cells were used for TCR beta sequencing. The Qiagen DNeasy Blood Extraction Kit was used to extract genomic DNA from the blood cell samples. The sample originates from a study of cytomegalovirus exposure and HLA in healthy donors (dated by TCRdb to the late 2010s). In the study overall: An earlier analysis of some 600 of the donors reported approximately 280 Gb of sequence data and 95 million to 140 million unique TCR beta sequences obtained from about 179 million T cells. An early release covering just under 650 HLA-typed donors comprised roughly 300 gigabases of sequencing data and approximately 85 million unique TCR sequences. The genetic ancestry cluster associated with self-reported Caucasian donors included about 84% of the 300 to 450 genotyped donors. The study was designed to test whether signatures of past pathogen exposure could be identified by cataloging public T cell receptors. Using immunosequencing, the study profiled T cell repertoires from 500 to 800 subjects and related those repertoires to cytomegalovirus serostatus. Along with the roughly 710-subject first cohort, a separate validation cohort of 120 different subjects was used. To predict cytomegalovirus infection status, the study brought together high-throughput TCR immunosequencing, statistical association of individual TCRs with disease status, and machine learning. A later analysis re-examined previously published TCR beta repertoires from about 700 donors and added high-resolution HLA genotyping to investigate patterns of TCR occurrence. Rather than drawing on any new phenotypic data, the later analysis identified candidate immune exposures from TCR beta sequences and the way those sequences occurred across donors. An earlier analysis of around 640 of the donors used high-throughput TCR beta sequencing to judge whether each TCR beta V gene segment behaved as functional or pseudogenic. Alongside the repertoire data, information on donor age, sex, ethnicity and CMV serostatus was compiled. A later genetic analysis used genome-wide SNP genotypes for about 65% of the roughly 670 donors, treating that subset as a discovery cohort. All discovery cohort repertoires had been generated on a single sequencing platform. Class I and class II HLA loci were covered by the typing at four-digit resolution. The number of typed donors differed by locus: about 620-630 for A, B, C, DRB1 and DQB1; roughly 510 for DQA1; around 580 for DPA1; and around 470 for DPB1. Because of strong linkage in the cohort, five DR-DQ haplotypes were treated as single units for association and clustering. Among about 400 genotyped donors of the cohort, an average of around 240,000 unique TCR beta nucleotide sequences was sequenced per donor, of which about 19% were non-productive. What the study reported, not specific to this receptor: In a later analysis, most CMV-associated TCR beta chains were found to appear HLA-restricted, with HLA associations seemingly driven largely by CMV exposure. At a false discovery rate of 0.05, a later analysis linked under 20,000 TCR beta sequences to specific HLA alleles. A further reported finding was that TCR beta sequences accurately predicted the HLA-A and HLA-B alleles for most subjects in the first cohort. Three of the identified cytomegalovirus-associated TCR beta chains were confirmed in vitro to be specific for cytomegalovirus antigens. The authors suggested that the approach could potentially be extended to other disease states and immunological phenotypes. Broadly in line with IMGT annotations, most TCR beta V segments showed up in productive rearrangements about 87% or about 30% of the time in an earlier analysis of 587 of the donors. In a later analysis, HLA-associated TCR beta chains showed more clonal expansion and lower generation probabilities than non-associated chains that were equally common. The presence/absence analyses assumed that sequencing depth was roughly uniform across donors, and that assumption may not be true. V-gene and J-gene trimming of TCR beta chains was associated with a missense DCLRE1C variant in a later genetic analysis, and the association was replicated in an independent cohort. The study gave a list of 150 to 200 TCR beta chains associated with cytomegalovirus. A cluster of highly shared sequence variants was judged likely to represent a technical artifact of the sequencing pipeline. HLA typing was unavailable for some donors at each locus, so association tests used only the typed subset. A later genetic analysis reported fewer N-insertions in productive TCRs among donors in an Asian-associated ancestry cluster than the roughly 700-donor mean. In this cohort, only TCR beta chains were sequenced, and detectable features were limited by the absence of alpha or paired-chain data. For the cohort, immune exposure information was limited to CMV serostatus. The classifier was reported to diagnose cytomegalovirus status with high specificity and sensitivity in both the original and validation cohorts. When HLA alleles, especially DR and DQ, strongly co-occurred, TCR associations were difficult to assign to individual alleles. Several of the top co-occurrence clusters appeared to be linked to parvovirus B19, influenza, CMV and Epstein-Barr virus, according to a later analysis. Because the 87-base-pair reads could not distinguish some IMGT-functional V segments, including TRBV6-2 and TRBV6-3, those segments were excluded. According to a later analysis, TCR association rates differed among HLA loci, with DRB1 alleles showing the most associated TCRs and HLA-C alleles showing the fewest. While some public TCRs were present in many individuals, most TCR sequences turned up only very rarely across donors. Some 16 rarely observed V segments, including chromosome 9 orphons, were excluded from the earlier analysis of several hundred of the donors because counts were too low. Correlated functional status among segregating V segments might reflect linkage disequilibrium, but an unknown experimental factor could not be ruled out.

After removal of 5 bases from V and 5 bases from J, the junction retains 16 bases not matched to a gene. From a lookup of the germline V gene (reference sequence), CDR1 and CDR2 are LNHDA and SQIVND. Taken from cysteine to phenylalanine, the CDR3 has 17 residues. Only CDR3 DNA remains: 51 bases, in frame from the first base. The library relied on the immunoSEQ multiplex PCR assay. For the multiplex PCR, a mixture combining 60 forward primers for TCR Vbeta segments and 13 reverse primers for TCR Jbeta segments was used. Amplification of the CDR3 region of rearranged TCR beta genes was performed with a multiplex PCR assay on genomic DNA. The amplified TCR beta libraries were sequenced on the Illumina HiSeq System as 87-base-pair reads. Per the authors' processing: A later analysis counted about 76 million unique TCR beta chains across the 690 or so repertoires, and roughly 10 million of these chains were shared by at least two donors. Raw reads were error-corrected and collapsed into unique sequences with a nearest-neighbor algorithm that merged closely related sequences to remove PCR and sequencing errors. To assign V, D and J gene segments, CDR3 sequences were aligned to IMGT reference sequences. For a sequence to be retained, a match of at least six nucleotides to both a V gene segment and a J gene segment was required. Rearrangements were classified as productive when the CDR3 lacked stop codons and remained in frame with V and J, and all other rearrangements were classified as non-productive. Following IMGT convention, CDR3 was defined as the stretch from the second conserved V-encoded cysteine to the conserved J-encoded phenylalanine. In an earlier analysis of more than 550 of the donors, sequences lacking an unambiguous match to a single V gene segment were excluded. An earlier analysis of a few hundred of the donors called V segments functional above 56.7% productive rearrangements and segregating when the between-donor standard deviation exceeded 5%. To diagnose cytomegalovirus status from the catalog of TCR beta chain sequences, a statistical classification framework was built. V and J gene assignment, in a later analysis, came from comparing TCR nucleotide sequences with IMGT/GENE-DB human TR gene sequences. In a later analysis, CDR3 sequences and most-parsimonious VDJ recombination scenarios were assigned using the TCRdist pipeline. In a later analysis, each TCR beta chain was defined by its CDR3 amino acid sequence together with its V-gene family, and reads without a unique V-gene family were excluded. A later analysis removed nearly 600 highly shared, low-generation-probability nucleotide sequences to deal with suspected cross-contamination and a sequencing artifact. In a later analysis, a clonal expansion index for each public chain was calculated from normalized within-repertoire ranks of inferred template counts. A later analysis computed generation probabilities with a VDJ recombination model fitted to out-of-frame rearrangements, and checked the results against IGoR. Hypergeometric tests were used in a later analysis to score TCR-TCR, TCR-HLA and TCR-CMV co-occurrence, with a repertoire-size bias correction applied to the TCR pairs. To estimate false discovery rates, a later analysis permuted the HLA or CMV assignments 20 times. In a later analysis, co-occurring TCRs were grouped with DBSCAN, and TCRdist sequence similarity was added when clustering was performed within HLA-allele-positive subsets. Repertoires with fewer than 30,000 or more than 120,000 public chains were left out of co-occurrence clustering, as were five repertoires with anomalous nucleotide sharing. The clones in this table, taken by TCRdb from immuneACCESS, are in-frame only. Not every clone is retained; where verified, under half of the shortfall comes from an unresolved V gene, and the cause of the rest is unknown. V and J calls and clone size are as listed in that table; D and trimming were resolved from the DNA. The sample contains 73,000 or so clones, 73% of them found a single time. Of the sample, about 16% falls within the top ten clones.

The source material was PBMCs. The chain was built from TRBV19 and TRBJ2-7, and 9 junction bases match TRBD2. This receptor was obtained from a middle-aged woman in good health and CMV-seropositive. The DNA is as follows: TGTGCCAGTAGTGGTTCGATTCTAGCGGGAAGGGTGAACGAGCAGTACTTC. Translated, this gives CASSGSILAGRVNEQYF.